This T cell receptor beta chain originates from a study of OX40 agonist ivuxolimab in advanced cancers. The wider study: Two patients with cutaneous melanoma and one with hepatocellular carcinoma, three in total, showed partial responses. General study findings and limits: The CD4+ and CD8+ T cells in the blood had expanded clonally by week 6 at 0.1 to 3.0 mg/kg.

As regards this clone: Its antigen is not known.

Repertoires were generated with immunoSEQ multiplex PCR, while TCRdb's copy carries only in-frame clones and drops some. The sample has tens of thousands of clones; 82% are singletons. CDR3 size: 14 residues. The germline gives CDR1 WNHNN, CDR2 SYGVQD (reference sequence). Trimming pared 6 bases from V and 2 bases from J, leaving 10 bases between. Specimen: CD4+ or CD8+ T cells sorted from blood, collected in a trial of the OX40 agonist ivuxolimab. The sequence was collected from an adult with an advanced solid tumor such as melanoma, head and neck, liver or kidney cancer. The chain is built from TRBV10-1 and TRBJ2-2; weak D call: TRBD1 (6 bases). This CDR3 reads CASSGTLNTGELFF. The CDR3 nucleotides are TGCGCCAGCAGCGGGACATTAAACACCGGGGAGCTGTTTTTT.